The sequence of this T cell receptor (beta chain) was determined in a study of spatial heterogeneity in lung cancer. TCRdb ran MiXCR on the 5' RACE reads and lists one entry per CDR3 protein. Of about 6,800 distinct CDR3 sequences listed, over 12% are singletons. This clonotype is termed medium-sized. What it binds is unknown. Described time point: sample taken at primary tumor resection. Unsorted whole RNA of tumor, nontumor lung or frozen PBMC was sequenced. CDR1 WSHSY and CDR2 SAAADI come from the germline V gene. With V trimmed by 6 bases and J by 0 bases, 4 bases remained unmatched. The CDR3 is 15 amino acids. Notes on the study in general: Within tumors, counts of expanded alpha and beta TCRs tracked tumor mutation counts.

This clonotype was obtained from a male donor with early-stage non-small cell lung cancer. V usage is TRBV10-2 and J usage is TRBJ2-3, with TRBD2 matching 9 bases. The sample was lung tumor tissue, taken at surgery. This CDR3 reads CASRGTSGSTDTQYF. Written as DNA, the CDR3 is TGCGCCAGCAGAGGTACTAGCGGGAGCACAGATACGCAGTATTTT.